The T cell receptor (beta chain) described here comes from a study of CD8 T cells in ankylosing spondylitis. In TCRdb, the 5' RACE reads were re-called with MiXCR into one record per CDR3 protein. The sample records more than 400,000 distinct CDR3 sequences, under 5.5% being singletons. V dropped 6 bases and J dropped 1 base, with 9 bases sitting between them. CDR1 and CDR2 from the germline V gene are DFQATT and SNEGSKA (reference sequence). The CDR3 covers 12 residues. The table lists this clonotype with many counts. What it recognizes is unknown. General study points: Made up of under ten highly homologous variants, a TCR beta motif appeared characteristic of ankylosing spondylitis blood. Reports say disease-linked clones showed up significantly more in matched ankylosing spondylitis synovial fluid. In peripheral blood, disease-linked CD8+ clones occurred at relatively low frequencies.

The chain recombines TRBV20-1 with TRBJ1-1; D remains ambiguous. The sample comprised blood, either unsorted or a sorted T cell fraction (not recorded which). The TCR was taken from a male donor with ankylosing spondylitis. CDR3: CSAHTTNTEAFF. The CDR3, as DNA: TGCAGTGCCCATACAACGAACACTGAAGCTTTCTTT.